Listed here are 4 T cell receptor beta chains from one sample, sequenced in a study of blood T cell repertoires in COVID-19. Sequenced by immunoSEQ multiplex PCR; TCRdb stores in-frame clones only, minus some. The data show 150,000 to 200,000 clones, with 88% seen just once and roughly 24% held by the top ten. Sequences were obtained from peripheral blood. All receptors come from a man between 60 and 75 years old with acute or convalescent COVID-19.

The chain joins TRBV12-3 or TRBV12-4 to TRBJ1-1, with 8 bases aligning to TRBD1. V shed 3 bases, J shed 9 bases, and the junction held 6 bases outside the gene matches. This CDR3 has 13 residues. CDR3 coding DNA: TGTGCCAGCAGTTTTGGCAGGGGGCGTCAAGCTTTCTTT. This sequence encodes CASSFGRGRQAFF.

The chain recombines TRBV6-5 with TRBJ1-2, with TRBD1 matching over 10 bases. CDR1 MNHEY and CDR2 SVGAGI come from the germline V gene. V dropped 5 bases and J dropped 5; count of bases not matched to a gene: 2. This CDR3 has 13 amino acids. CDR3 loop: CASSQDRGYGYTF. CDR3 nucleotide sequence: TGTGCCAGCAGTCAGGACAGGGGGTATGGCTACACCTTC.

The chain carries TRBV2 and TRBJ2-2, with D unclear. Germline values: CDR1 SNHLY, CDR2 FYNNEI. The CDR3 consists of 15 residues. V was pared by 0 bases and J by 7 bases, with 12 bases between. CDR3 bases: TGTGCCAGCAGTGAAGCGCGGTCCGGTGTCGGGGAGCTGTTTTTT. This translates into CASSEARSGVGELFF.

The V gene is TRBV2, the J gene TRBJ2-7; D not certain. The germline gives CDR1 SNHLY, CDR2 FYNNEI. This CDR3 is 14 amino acids long. The ends were cut back, 4 bases at V and 0 bases at J, with 10 bases in the middle. DNA of the CDR3: TGTGCCAGCAGTGTCGAGACTGACTCCTACGAGCAGTACTTC. Translating gives CASSVETDSYEQYF.